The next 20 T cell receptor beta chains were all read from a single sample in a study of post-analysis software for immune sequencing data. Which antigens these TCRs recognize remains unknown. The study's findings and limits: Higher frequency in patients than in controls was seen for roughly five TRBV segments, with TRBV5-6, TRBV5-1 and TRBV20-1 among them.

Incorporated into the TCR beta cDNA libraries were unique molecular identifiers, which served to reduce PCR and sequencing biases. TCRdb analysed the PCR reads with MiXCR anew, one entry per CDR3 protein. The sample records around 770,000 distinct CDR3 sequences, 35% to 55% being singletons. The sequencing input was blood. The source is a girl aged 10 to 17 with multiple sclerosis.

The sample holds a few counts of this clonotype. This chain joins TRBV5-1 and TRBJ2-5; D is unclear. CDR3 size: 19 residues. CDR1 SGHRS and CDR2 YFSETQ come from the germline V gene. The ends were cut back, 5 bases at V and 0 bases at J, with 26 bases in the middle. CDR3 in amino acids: CASRNGRIPVTEYQETQYF. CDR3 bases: TGCGCCAGCAGGAACGGCAGGATCCCAGTAACCGAGTACCAAGAGACCCAGTACTTC.

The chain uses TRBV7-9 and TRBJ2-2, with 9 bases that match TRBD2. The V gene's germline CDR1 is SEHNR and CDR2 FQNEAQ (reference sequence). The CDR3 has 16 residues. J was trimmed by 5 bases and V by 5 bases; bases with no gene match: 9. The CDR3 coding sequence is TGTGCCAGCAGCCCGCCTGGACTAGCGATAACCGGGGAGCTGTTTTTT. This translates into CASSPPGLAITGELFF.

The CDR3 coding sequence is TGTGCCAGCAGCTTAGTGGTAGCGGGTTTAAAAGAGACCCAGTACTTC. This translates into CASSLVVAGLKETQYF. This chain links TRBV7-6 with TRBJ2-5; 7 bases fit TRBD2. This CDR3 has 16 residues. Trimming cost V 1 base and J 3 bases; bases outside gene matches: 8. Germline values: CDR1 SGHVS, CDR2 FNYEAQ.

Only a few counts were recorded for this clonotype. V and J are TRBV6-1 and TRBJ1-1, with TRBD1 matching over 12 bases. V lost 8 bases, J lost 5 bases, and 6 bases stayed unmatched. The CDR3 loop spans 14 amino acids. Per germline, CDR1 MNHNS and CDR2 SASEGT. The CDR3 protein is CASRDRGRVTEAFF. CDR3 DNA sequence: TGTGCCAGCCGGGACAGGGGGCGCGTAACTGAAGCTTTCTTT.

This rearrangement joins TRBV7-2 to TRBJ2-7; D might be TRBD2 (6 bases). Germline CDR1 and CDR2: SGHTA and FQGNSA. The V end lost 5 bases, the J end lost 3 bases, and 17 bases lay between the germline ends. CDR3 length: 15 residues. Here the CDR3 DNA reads TGTGCCAGCAGCCGTAAAACGGGAGAGGTCTACGAGCAGTACTTC. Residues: CASSRKTGEVYEQYF.

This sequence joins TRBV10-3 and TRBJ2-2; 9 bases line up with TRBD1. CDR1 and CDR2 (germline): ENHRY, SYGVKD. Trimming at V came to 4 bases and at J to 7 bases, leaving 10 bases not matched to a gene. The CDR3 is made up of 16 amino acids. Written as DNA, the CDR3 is TGTGCCATCAGTGGTGGAGGACAGGGGATTATCGGGGAGCTGTTTTTT. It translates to CAISGGGQGIIGELFF.

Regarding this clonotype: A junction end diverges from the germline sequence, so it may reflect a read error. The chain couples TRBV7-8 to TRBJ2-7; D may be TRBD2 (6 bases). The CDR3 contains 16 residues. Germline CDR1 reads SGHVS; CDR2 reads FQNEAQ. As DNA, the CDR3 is TGTGCCAGCAGCACCCACCGGGACTTCCCCTCCTGCGAGCAGTACTTC. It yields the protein CASSTHRDFPSCEQYF.

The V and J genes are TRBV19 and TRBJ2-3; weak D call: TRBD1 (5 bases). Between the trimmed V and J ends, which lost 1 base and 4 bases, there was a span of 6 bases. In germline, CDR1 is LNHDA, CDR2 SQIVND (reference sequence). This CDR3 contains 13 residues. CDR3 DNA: TGTGCCAGTAGTATAGGGGGCGCAGATACGCAGTATTTT. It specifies CASSIGGADTQYF. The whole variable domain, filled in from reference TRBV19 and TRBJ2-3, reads DGGITQSPKYLFRKEGQNVTLSCEQNLNHDAMYWYRQDPGQGLRLIYYSQIVNDFQKGDIAEGYSVSREKKESFPLTVTSAQKNPTAFYLCASSIGGADTQYFGPGTRLTVL.

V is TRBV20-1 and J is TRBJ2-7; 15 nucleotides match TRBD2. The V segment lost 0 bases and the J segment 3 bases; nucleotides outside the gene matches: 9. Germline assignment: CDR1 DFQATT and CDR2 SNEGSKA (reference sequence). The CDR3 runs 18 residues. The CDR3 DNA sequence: TGCAGTGCTAGAGATCAGAGGACTAGCGGGAGGGCCATCTACGAGCAGTACTTC. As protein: CSARDQRTSGRAIYEQYF.

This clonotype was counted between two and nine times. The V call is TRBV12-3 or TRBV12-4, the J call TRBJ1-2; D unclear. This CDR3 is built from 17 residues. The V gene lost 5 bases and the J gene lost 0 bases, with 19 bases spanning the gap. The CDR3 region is CASSNEVAADPNYGYTF. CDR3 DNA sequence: TGTGCCAGCAGTAACGAAGTAGCGGCAGACCCTAACTATGGCTACACCTTC.

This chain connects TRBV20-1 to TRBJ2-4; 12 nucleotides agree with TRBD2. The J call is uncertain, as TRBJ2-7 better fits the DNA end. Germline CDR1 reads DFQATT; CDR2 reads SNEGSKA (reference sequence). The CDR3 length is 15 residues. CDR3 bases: TGCAGTGCTAGAGGAGGACTAGCGGGGAACTACGAGCAGTACTTC. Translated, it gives CSARGGLAGNYEQYF.

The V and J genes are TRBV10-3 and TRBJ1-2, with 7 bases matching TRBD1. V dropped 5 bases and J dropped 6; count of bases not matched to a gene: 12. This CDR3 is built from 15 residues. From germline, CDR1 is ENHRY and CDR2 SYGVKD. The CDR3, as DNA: TGTGCCATCAGTCAAGGGACAGCTTTAAGGGATGGCTACACCTTC. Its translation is CAISQGTALRDGYTF.

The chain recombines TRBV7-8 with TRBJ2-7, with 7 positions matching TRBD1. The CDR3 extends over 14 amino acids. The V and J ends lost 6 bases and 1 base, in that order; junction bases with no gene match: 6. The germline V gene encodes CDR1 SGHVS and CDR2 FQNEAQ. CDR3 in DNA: TGTGCCAGCAGGTTCGAGGGGGCGTCCTACGAGCAGTACTTC. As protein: CASRFEGASYEQYF.

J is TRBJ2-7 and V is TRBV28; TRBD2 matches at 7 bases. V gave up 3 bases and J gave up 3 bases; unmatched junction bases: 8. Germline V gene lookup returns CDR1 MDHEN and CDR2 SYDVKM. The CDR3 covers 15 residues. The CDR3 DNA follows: TGTGCCAGCAGTTTTGAGTCTAGCGGATACTACGAGCAGTACTTC. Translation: CASSFESSGYYEQYF.

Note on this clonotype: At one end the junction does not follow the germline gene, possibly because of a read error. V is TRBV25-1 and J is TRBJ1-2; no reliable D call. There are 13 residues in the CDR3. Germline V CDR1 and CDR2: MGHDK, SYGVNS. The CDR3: CASSDVGPYGYTF. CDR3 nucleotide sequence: TGTGCCAGCAGTGACGTAGGGCCCTATGGTTACACCTTC.

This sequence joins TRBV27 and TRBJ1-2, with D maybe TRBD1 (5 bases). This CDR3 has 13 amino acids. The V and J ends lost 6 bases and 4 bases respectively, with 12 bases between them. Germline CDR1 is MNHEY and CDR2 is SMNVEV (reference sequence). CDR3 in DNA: TGTGCCAGCAGGAAGAGCAGGGTCTATGGCTACACCTTC. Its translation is CASRKSRVYGYTF.

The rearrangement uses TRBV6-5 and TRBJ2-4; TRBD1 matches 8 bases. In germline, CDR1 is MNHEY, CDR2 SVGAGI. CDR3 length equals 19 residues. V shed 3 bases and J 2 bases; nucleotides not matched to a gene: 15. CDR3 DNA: TGTGCCAGCAGTTATTCGGCAGGGGGCGCGATTCTAACCAAAAACATTCAGTACTTC. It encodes CASSYSAGGAILTKNIQYF.

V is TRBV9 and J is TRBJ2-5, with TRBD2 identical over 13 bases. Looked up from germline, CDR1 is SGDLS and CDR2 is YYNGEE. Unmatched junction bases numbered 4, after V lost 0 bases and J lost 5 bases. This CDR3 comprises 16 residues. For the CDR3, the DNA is TGTGCCAGCAGCGTAGGGACTAGCGGGAGTGGGGAGACCCAGTACTTC. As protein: CASSVGTSGSGETQYF. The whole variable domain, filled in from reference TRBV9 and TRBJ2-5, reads DSGVTQTPKHLITATGQRVTLRCSPRSGDLSVYWYQQSLDQGLQFLIQYYNGEERAKGNILERFSAQQFPDLHSELNLSSLELGDSALYFCASSVGTSGSGETQYFGPGTRLLVL.

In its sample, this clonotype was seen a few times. This CDR3 is CASRGRGRLGTDTQYF. CDR3 DNA: TGTGCCAGCAGGGGGAGGGGCCGGCTTGGCACAGATACGCAGTATTTT. The chain employs TRBV6-1 and TRBJ2-3; the match to TRBD2 covers 7 bases. The CDR3 loop spans 16 amino acids. The junction had 10 bases not matched to a gene; V was cut back by 6 bases and J by 1 base. The germline V gene has CDR1 MNHNS and CDR2 SASEGT.

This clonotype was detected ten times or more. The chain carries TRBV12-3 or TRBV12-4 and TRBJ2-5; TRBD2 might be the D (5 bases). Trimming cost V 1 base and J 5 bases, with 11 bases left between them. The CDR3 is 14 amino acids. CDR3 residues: CASSLGGSGETQYF. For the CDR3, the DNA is TGTGCCAGCAGTTTAGGCGGGTCCGGGGAGACCCAGTACTTC.